This TCR beta chain is drawn from a study of T cell responses to AZD1222 COVID-19 vaccine. Looking at the study overall: Combined were second doses at about 4 or about 12 weeks. Study outcomes and limitations: Donors in the cohort were predominantly white British and more often female, and clonal diversity was possibly underestimated. Two AZD1222 administrations were followed by greater Spike-specific TCR breadth and depth. At 160-218 and 743-854, vaccine-associated CD4 TCRs were dominant, and they spanned spike.

Concerning this clone: What it recognizes is unknown.

CDR1 is DFQATT, CDR2 SNEGSKA, per germline (reference sequence). Trimming took off 3 bases at V and 4 bases at J, with 13 bases between the two ends. CDR3 size: 13 residues. Clones were read by immunoSEQ multiplex PCR, and TCRdb kept only the in-frame ones, dropping some. The data hold roughly 190,000 clones, with under 95% observed a single time. This chain links TRBV20-1 with TRBJ2-7; the D is unclear. The sample consisted of peripheral blood, taken on day 0 of AZD1222 vaccination. This receptor was identified in an adult in good health. The CDR3 here is CSASRAGLYEQYF. The CDR3 DNA follows: TGCAGTGCTAGTCGGGCAGGCCTATACGAGCAGTACTTC.